These 22 T cell receptor beta chains share one sample of origin, sequenced in a study of T cells in Graves' hyperthyroidism and ophthalmopathy. RNA transcripts provided the source from which TCR beta CDR3 regions were amplified. During a first-round RT-PCR of the TCR CDR3, the HTBI primer set was used. MiXCR, run by TCRdb on the multiplex PCR reads, gives a single entry per CDR3 protein. The sample shows some 550,000 distinct CDR3 sequences, 20% of them seen only once. Sequenced sample: blood. The receptors come from a young man with Graves' hyperthyroidism.

This clonotype was seen a handful of times. This chain joins TRBV5-6 and TRBJ2-7, with 7 bases identical to TRBD2. J gave up 1 base and V 2 bases, and 6 bases lay outside the gene matches. The CDR3 contains 15 residues. In germline, CDR1 is SGHDT, CDR2 YYEEEE. The CDR3 is CASSFTRGLSYEQYF. In DNA, the CDR3 is TGTGCCAGCAGCTTTACGCGGGGGTTATCCTACGAGCAGTACTTC.

In the case of this clonotype: A much larger clone differs from this one at a single base, so this may be a read error. The gene calls are TRBV6-1 and TRBJ1-1; no definite D call. This CDR3 has 16 amino acids. Trimming took 6 bases from V and 0 from J, leaving 17 bases between them. Germline V gene data show CDR1 as MNHNS and CDR2 as SASEGT. CDR3 sequence: CASSPSVFGMNTEAFF. CDR3 nucleotides: TGTGCCAGCAGCCCATCCGTCTTTGGGATGAACACTGAAGCTTTCTTT.

V usage is TRBV6-1 and J usage is TRBJ1-2; 7 nucleotides align to TRBD1. The V gene's germline CDR1 is MNHNS and CDR2 SASEGT. V lost 4 bases to trimming and J lost 5 bases; unmatched junction nucleotides: 7. The CDR3 runs 14 residues. As DNA, the CDR3 is TGTGCCAGCAGTGCCTGGGACAGAGGGTATGGCTACACCTTC. This gives the protein CASSAWDRGYGYTF.

This clonotype showed up many times. This sequence joins TRBV29-1 and TRBJ1-1; perhaps TRBD1 as D (5 bases). Deletions cut 1 base from V and 9 bases from J, with 9 bases between. CDR1 is SQVTM and CDR2 is ANQGSEA in the germline V gene. The CDR3 is 11 amino acids. CDR3 in amino acids: CSVEVGAQAFF. DNA of the CDR3: TGCAGCGTTGAAGTCGGGGCCCAAGCTTTCTTT.

There are many counts of this clonotype. The rearrangement joins TRBV7-2 to TRBJ1-1, with D unresolved. The CDR3 length is 15 residues. Germline-derived CDR1 and CDR2 are SGHTA and FQGNSA. V shed 5 bases and J shed 1 base, with 14 bases lying between them. CDR3 region: CASSHGTPSNTEAFF. CDR3 nucleotide sequence: TGTGCCAGCAGCCATGGCACACCCTCGAACACTGAAGCTTTCTTT.

The CDR3 DNA reads TGTGCCAGCAGCCCGACAGGATCAGGGGAGCTGTTTTTT. Protein sequence: CASSPTGSGELFF. This sequence joins TRBV5-6 and TRBJ2-2, with a weak D call TRBD1 (6 bases). Germline CDR1 and CDR2: SGHDT and YYEEEE. This CDR3 spans 13 amino acids. Trimming removed 4 bases at V and 8 bases at J, with 12 bases between.

This clonotype was observed at least ten times. This chain joins TRBV30 and TRBJ2-7; the match to TRBD1 covers 10 bases. The CDR3 runs 14 residues. Per germline, CDR1 GTSNPN and CDR2 SVGIG (reference sequence). V lost 3 bases, J lost 5 bases, and 7 bases stayed unmatched. Here the CDR3 DNA reads TGTGCCTGGAGCAGCGGGACAGGGGCACACGAGCAGTACTTC. The encoded protein is CAWSSGTGAHEQYF.

This clonotype was seen at least ten times. The CDR3 sequence is CAWSVIGQGRSPLHF. As DNA, the CDR3 is TGTGCCTGGAGTGTAATAGGACAGGGCCGGTCACCCCTCCACTTT. This rearrangement joins TRBV30 to TRBJ1-6; 8 bases line up with TRBD1. Germline values: CDR1 GTSNPN, CDR2 SVGIG (reference sequence). With V trimmed by 0 bases and J by 10 bases, 8 bases remained unmatched. The CDR3 contains 15 residues.

The rearrangement joins TRBV18 to TRBJ2-2; possibly TRBD1 or TRBD2 for D (5 bases each). From germline, CDR1 is KGHSH and CDR2 LQKENI. The V end lost 3 bases, the J end lost 9 bases, and 11 bases lay between the germline ends. The CDR3 is made up of 13 amino acids. CDR3 region: CASSPSGTRELFF. The CDR3 nucleotides are TGTGCCAGCTCACCTTCCGGGACGAGGGAGCTGTTTTTT.

This clonotype was seen at least ten times. The chain is built from TRBV10-3 and TRBJ2-5; D could derive from TRBD1 or TRBD2 (5 bases each). Trimming pared 0 bases from V and 5 bases from J, leaving 10 bases between. The CDR3 contains 14 residues. CDR1 and CDR2 (germline): ENHRY, SYGVKD. The CDR3 DNA sequence: TGTGCCATCAGTGAGTCCCGGGACGTGGAGACCCAGTACTTC. Amino acids: CAISESRDVETQYF.

There are many counts of this clonotype. J is TRBJ1-5 and V is TRBV12-3 or TRBV12-4; D not resolved. The CDR3 is 13 amino acids. Deletions cut 3 bases from V and 4 bases from J, with 7 bases between. CDR3 amino acids: CASSFRRNQPQHF. In nucleotides, the CDR3 is TGTGCCAGCAGTTTCCGACGAAATCAGCCCCAGCATTTT.

This clonotype was recorded many times. One junction end does not reproduce the germline sequence, and a read error may be involved. This sequence joins TRBV19 and TRBJ1-5; 10 bases are shared with TRBD1. Looked up from germline, CDR1 is LNHDA and CDR2 is SQIVND (reference sequence). This CDR3 region has 15 residues. The CDR3 DNA sequence: TGCGCCAGCAGCCCCGGGACAGGGGTCAATCAGCCCCAGCATTTT. Protein sequence: CASSPGTGVNQPQHF.

The rearrangement uses TRBV28 and TRBJ1-5; the D is unclear. The CDR3 consists of 12 residues. The V end was cut by 8 bases, the J end by 0 bases, with 5 bases between. Germline V gene lookup returns CDR1 MDHEN and CDR2 SYDVKM. CDR3 region: CASGLSNQPQHF. The CDR3 DNA is TGTGCCAGCGGCCTTAGCAATCAGCCCCAGCATTTT.

The table lists this clonotype with many counts. V gene TRBV27 combines with J gene TRBJ1-5; D might be TRBD1 (5 bases). This CDR3 contains 19 residues. CDR1 and CDR2 (germline): MNHEY, SMNVEV (reference sequence). With 5 bases removed from V and 0 bases from J, the gap between germline ends came to 23 bases. CDR3 amino acids: CASSNLGPTGPDSNQPQHF. CDR3 bases: TGTGCCAGCAGTAATTTGGGGCCTACAGGCCCAGATAGCAATCAGCCCCAGCATTTT.

The genes are TRBV13 and TRBJ2-3; D gene uncertain. Germline CDR1 is PRHDT and CDR2 is FYEKMQ (reference sequence). V was clipped by 2 bases and J by 10 bases, with 10 bases between them. This CDR3 has 12 residues. The CDR3 protein is CASSLNYGPQYF. CDR3 DNA: TGTGCCAGCAGCTTAAACTATGGGCCGCAGTATTTT.

This clonotype showed up many times. The rearrangement joins TRBV4-1 to TRBJ2-7; D not resolved. The germline CDR1 and CDR2 sequences are MGHRA and YSYEKL. V lost 3 bases and J 4 bases, leaving 10 bases between the germline ends. This CDR3 spans 13 amino acids. The DNA for the CDR3 is TGCGCCAGCAGCCACGAGCCCAGTTACGAGCAGTACTTC. As protein: CASSHEPSYEQYF.

The chain recombines TRBV5-6 with TRBJ1-5, with D perhaps matching TRBD1 (5 bases). The CDR3 loop spans 15 amino acids. In germline, CDR1 is SGHDT, CDR2 YYEEEE. With 2 bases removed from V and 6 bases from J, the gap between germline ends came to 15 bases. This CDR3 reads CASSLAGIEPQPQHF. The CDR3 coding sequence is TGTGCCAGCAGCTTAGCAGGGATTGAGCCTCAGCCCCAGCATTTT.

This clonotype was detected many times. V is TRBV12-5 and J is TRBJ1-1; no firm D call. This CDR3 region has 13 residues. Trimming stripped 6 bases from V and 2 bases from J, with 10 bases between. From germline, CDR1 is LGHNT and CDR2 FRNRAP. The CDR3 nucleotides are TGTGCTAGTGGCCCCAGCCTTAACACTGAAGCTTTCTTT. Residues: CASGPSLNTEAFF.

This clonotype was counted ten times or more. The J gene is TRBJ2-7, the V gene TRBV20-1; D not resolved. V lost 0 bases and J lost 3, with 12 bases in between. Germline loops: CDR1 DFQATT, CDR2 SNEGSKA (reference sequence). This CDR3 has 14 residues. As DNA, the CDR3 is TGCAGTGCTAGAGATCAAGTAGGCGGCTACGAGCAGTACTTC. It encodes CSARDQVGGYEQYF.

The chain recombines TRBV12-3 or TRBV12-4 with TRBJ1-2, with a tentative D call TRBD1 (5 bases). Trimming took off 6 bases at V and 4 bases at J, with 21 bases between the two ends. This CDR3 has 16 residues. The CDR3 nucleotides are TGTGCCAGCAGCTTTCGGGGGACCCAAGTCAGCTATGGCTACACCTTC. It specifies CASSFRGTQVSYGYTF.

This clonotype was counted a few times. CDR3 coding DNA: TGTGCCAGCAGCCAAGAAGGGGGGACAGGCGCCTTCAATCAGCCCCAGCATTTT. It specifies CASSQEGGTGAFNQPQHF. The gene calls are TRBV3-1 and TRBJ1-5; 8 nucleotides agree with TRBD1. The CDR3 loop spans 18 amino acids. Germline V CDR1 and CDR2: LGHDT, YNNKEL (reference sequence). Unmatched junction bases numbered 10, after V lost 0 bases and J lost 3 bases.

To note about this clonotype: The final CDR3 position lacks the conserved phenylalanine or tryptophan, pointing to a likely read error. The DNA is omitted, as the CDR3 cannot be located on it reliably, and the CDR3 follows TCRdb's listing. The chain has TRBV12-3 or TRBV12-4 and TRBJ2-7. The CDR3 has 15 residues if both end residues are counted. The CDR3 here is CASSLGAGRSYEQCY.